This T cell receptor beta chain stems from a study of Ad26.COV2.S vaccination and SARS-CoV-2 variants. Method: immunoSEQ multiplex PCR; TCRdb's copy keeps in-frame clones and lacks some. Among 300,000 to 350,000 clones listed, roughly nine tenths were seen once. Specified treatment: roughly 18 received Ad26.COV2.S at low or high dose, single or two shots; roughly 5 received placebo; per-sample allocation not given. Following the first vaccine or placebo injection, samples were taken on day 63. Germline V gene sequence: CDR1 LNHNV, CDR2 YYDKDF (reference sequence). The CDR3 has 16 residues. Trimming removed 5 bases from V and 4 bases from J; junction bases left unmatched: 6.

This TCR was recovered from a person between 18 and 65 years old who received the Ad26.COV2.S COVID-19 vaccine or a placebo. Sample: peripheral blood, taken in a trial of Ad26.COV2.S vaccine versus placebo. The chain is built from TRBV15 and TRBJ2-2, with 11 bases aligning to TRBD2. Here the CDR3 reads CATSGTSGSFTGELFF. The CDR3 nucleotides read TGTGCCACCAGCGGTACTAGCGGGAGCTTCACCGGGGAGCTGTTTTTT.